Following are 19 T cell receptor beta chains from one sample sequenced in a study of cytomegalovirus exposure and HLA in healthy donors. Primers for the PCR totalled 60 Vbeta and 13 Jbeta. Profiled with immunoSEQ multiplex PCR; TCRdb holds only in-frame clones, not every one. The repertoire table contains tens of thousands of clones. Source material: PBMCs. All receptors derive from a woman in her thirties or forties in good health and CMV-seronegative.

The chain is built from TRBV29-1 and TRBJ2-1, with 7 bases lining up with TRBD2. Germline V gene sequence: CDR1 SQVTM, CDR2 ANQGSEA. The CDR3 consists of 15 residues. Trimming cost V 3 bases and J 2 bases; bases outside gene matches: 7. CDR3 protein: CSVELAGVTYNEQFF. The CDR3 DNA sequence: TGCAGCGTTGAGCTTGCGGGAGTCACCTACAATGAGCAGTTCTTC.

This rearrangement joins TRBV28 to TRBJ2-7, with 10 bases lining up with TRBD2. From germline, CDR1 is MDHEN and CDR2 SYDVKM. Germline trimming cut 5 bases from V and 4 bases from J; bases unmatched to any gene: 8. There are 15 residues in the CDR3. The CDR3 sequence is CASSTRSSGRYEQYF. The CDR3 bases are TGTGCCAGCAGTACCCGAAGTAGCGGGAGGTACGAGCAGTACTTC.

J is TRBJ1-1 and V is TRBV29-1; TRBD1 matches 10 bases. The germline gives CDR1 SQVTM, CDR2 ANQGSEA. This CDR3 has 12 amino acids. Trimming took 6 bases from V and 7 from J; bases not matched to a gene: 5. This CDR3 is CSVRQGAYEAFF. The CDR3 bases are TGCAGCGTAAGACAGGGGGCTTATGAAGCTTTCTTT.

The chain carries TRBV5-1 and TRBJ2-5; no reliable D call. CDR3 size: 14 residues. The ends were cut back, 0 bases at V and 2 bases at J, with 8 bases in the middle. The germline CDR1 and CDR2 sequences are SGHRS and YFSETQ. CDR3 sequence: CASSLVSAQETQYF. In DNA form, the CDR3 reads TGCGCCAGCAGCTTGGTGTCAGCGCAAGAGACCCAGTACTTC.

The chain couples TRBV13 to TRBJ2-3; D perhaps matches TRBD2 (6 bases). Trimming left V 1 base short and J 4 bases short, with 15 bases between. The CDR3 is made up of 16 amino acids. Germline loops: CDR1 PRHDT, CDR2 FYEKMQ (reference sequence). CDR3 in DNA: TGTGCCAGCAGCTTAGTGCGGGAAAGGTTCGCAGATACGCAGTATTTT. Translation gives CASSLVRERFADTQYF.

This chain connects TRBV5-1 to TRBJ1-1; maybe TRBD1 (6 bases). V lost 2 bases, J lost 5 bases, and 10 bases lay in between. Germline V gene lookup returns CDR1 SGHRS and CDR2 YFSETQ. The CDR3 is 13 amino acids. The DNA of the CDR3 is TGCGCCAGCAGCTTTTCAGGGGAGACTGAAGCTTTCTTT. Its translation: CASSFSGETEAFF.

The chain combines TRBV28 with TRBJ1-1; D gene uncertain. The germline CDR1 and CDR2 sequences are MDHEN and SYDVKM. The V end was cut by 1 base, the J end by 0 bases, with 6 bases between. The CDR3 length is 14 residues. CDR3 residues: CASSLSQLNTEAFF. In nucleotides, the CDR3 is TGTGCCAGCAGTTTATCCCAGTTGAACACTGAAGCTTTCTTT.

The rearrangement links TRBV6-1 to TRBJ2-4; 8 bases agree with TRBD1. CDR1 and CDR2 (germline): MNHNS, SASEGT. Losses at the gene ends were 0 bases for V and 7 bases for J; bases not matched to a gene: 8. This CDR3 contains 16 residues. The DNA of the CDR3 is TGTGCCAGCAGTGAAGCCTGGACAGGGCTTCATAACATTCAGTACTTC. As protein: CASSEAWTGLHNIQYF.

The genes are TRBV5-1 and TRBJ2-7; 10 positions match TRBD1. CDR3 length: 15 amino acids. V lost 4 bases to trimming and J lost 3 bases; unmatched junction nucleotides: 7. Germline V gene data show CDR1 as SGHRS and CDR2 as YFSETQ. The CDR3 here is CASSPVGQGYYEQYF. In DNA form, the CDR3 reads TGCGCCAGCAGCCCGGTGGGACAGGGGTACTACGAGCAGTACTTC.

V gene TRBV5-1 combines with J gene TRBJ2-5; TRBD1 aligns across 7 bases. The CDR3 extends over 13 amino acids. Germline CDR1 SGHRS, CDR2 YFSETQ. Unmatched junction bases numbered 5, after V lost 4 bases and J lost 5 bases. The CDR3 DNA reads as TGCGCCAGCAGCGGACAGGTACAGGAGACCCAGTACTTC. Protein sequence: CASSGQVQETQYF. The full variable domain, its missing parts supplied by reference TRBV5-1 and TRBJ2-5, is KAGVTQTPRYLIKTRGQQVTLSCSPISGHRSVSWYQQTPGQGLQFLFEYFSETQRNKGNFPGRFSGRQFSNSRSEMNVSTLELGDSALYLCASSGQVQETQYFGPGTRLLVL.

The chain joins TRBV10-3 to TRBJ2-1, with 8 nucleotides matching TRBD1. V lost 4 bases to trimming and J lost 7 bases; unmatched junction nucleotides: 6. The V gene's germline CDR1 is ENHRY and CDR2 SYGVKD. This CDR3 spans 14 amino acids. The DNA of the CDR3 is TGTGCCATCAGTGGAAGGACAGGGAAGAATGAGCAGTTCTTC. This encodes CAISGRTGKNEQFF.

The J gene is TRBJ2-1, the V gene TRBV5-8; D might be TRBD1 (6 bases). V lost 0 bases and J 9 bases, leaving 13 bases between the germline ends. The CDR3 length is 14 residues. Germline V gives CDR1 SGHTS, CDR2 YDEGEE. DNA for the CDR3: TGTGCCAGCAGCTTGGTTGCAGGGGTTAGTGAGCAGTTCTTC. Translated, it gives CASSLVAGVSEQFF. Full variable domain (missing parts from reference TRBV5-8 and TRBJ2-1): EAGVTQSPTHLIKTRGQQATLRCSPISGHTSVYWYQQALGLGLQFLLWYDEGEERNRGNFPPRFSGRQFPNYSSELNVNALELEDSALYLCASSLVAGVSEQFFGPGTRLTVL.

The gene calls are TRBV9 and TRBJ1-4, with 7 positions matching TRBD1. Germline values: CDR1 SGDLS, CDR2 YYNGEE. V gave up 1 base and J gave up 7 bases; unmatched junction bases: 7. The CDR3 loop spans 15 amino acids. CDR3 sequence (DNA): TGTGCCAGCAGCGTATTAGGGGGCATTACTGAAAAACTGTTTTTT. Its translation: CASSVLGGITEKLFF.

V is TRBV19 and J is TRBJ2-5, with D maybe TRBD2 (6 bases). Trimming took off 5 bases at V and 4 bases at J, with 11 bases between the two ends. Germline V gene sequence: CDR1 LNHDA, CDR2 SQIVND (reference sequence). CDR3 size: 13 residues. The CDR3: CASSLPSAETQYF. CDR3 in DNA: TGTGCCAGTAGTCTTCCTAGCGCAGAGACCCAGTACTTC.

This chain uses TRBV4-1 with TRBJ1-5, with D tentatively TRBD1 (6 bases). Trimming left V 4 bases short and J 0 bases short, with 22 bases between. This CDR3 is built from 19 residues. CDR1 is MGHRA, CDR2 YSYEKL, per germline. The CDR3 DNA reads as TGCGCCAGCAGCCCCTCCCGCCCCGGGACATCAATTAGCAATCAGCCCCAGCATTTT. Its protein is CASSPSRPGTSISNQPQHF.

The chain uses TRBV28 and TRBJ2-7; TRBD1 agrees at 7 bases. This CDR3 is 14 amino acids long. With 6 bases clipped from V and 3 bases from J, the junction kept 8 bases outside the gene matches. CDR1 is MDHEN and CDR2 is SYDVKM in the germline V gene. This chain's CDR3 is CASRSLGQNYEQYF. The CDR3 nucleotides are TGTGCCAGCAGAAGTCTGGGACAGAACTACGAGCAGTACTTC.

This rearrangement joins TRBV4-1 to TRBJ2-3, with TRBD2 identical over 8 bases. The CDR3 spans 15 residues. CDR1 and CDR2 (germline): MGHRA, YSYEKL. V shed 6 bases and J 0 bases; nucleotides not matched to a gene: 5. CDR3 residues: CASRWAGGSTDTQYF. The CDR3 bases are TGCGCCAGCAGATGGGCGGGAGGAAGCACAGATACGCAGTATTTT.

The chain links TRBV4-3 to TRBJ2-4; D is possibly TRBD2 (5 bases). Germline V gene sequence: CDR1 LGHNA, CDR2 YSLEER. CDR3 length: 15 amino acids. V was cut by 0 bases and J by 3 bases, with 9 bases left in between. CDR3 loop: CASSQEGVGKNIQYF. The CDR3 region has the DNA TGCGCCAGCAGCCAAGAGGGAGTGGGCAAAAACATTCAGTACTTC.

Regarding this clone: An end of the junction does not agree with germline; a read error may underlie this. CDR3: CVSSHSGGANTGELFF. In DNA, the CDR3 is TGCGTCAGCAGCCATTCGGGCGGGGCTAACACCGGGGAGCTGTTTTTT. The V gene is TRBV4-3, the J gene TRBJ2-2; maybe TRBD2 (6 bases). Looked up from germline, CDR1 is LGHNA and CDR2 is YSLEER. The CDR3 length is 16 residues.